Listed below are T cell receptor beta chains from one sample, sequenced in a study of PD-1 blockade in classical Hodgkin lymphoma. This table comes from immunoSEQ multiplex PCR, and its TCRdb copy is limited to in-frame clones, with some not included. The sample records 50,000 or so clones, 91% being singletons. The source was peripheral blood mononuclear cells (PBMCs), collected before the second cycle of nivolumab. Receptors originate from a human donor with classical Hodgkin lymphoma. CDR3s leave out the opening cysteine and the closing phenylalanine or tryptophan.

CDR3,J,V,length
ASRGGLTLTANTGELF,TRBJ2-2,TRBV9,16
ASSLGTASSYEQY,TRBJ2-7,TRBV7-9,13
ASSRPSGPAYEQY,TRBJ2-7,TRBV6-5,13
ASSELSGTYSYEQY,TRBJ2-7,TRBV10-1,14
ASSLSTSGRQF,TRBJ2-1,TRBV27,11
ASLQEVGAYEQY,TRBJ2-7,TRBV16,12
ASSQEFVEGTDTQY,TRBJ2-3,TRBV4-1,14
SASTRYEQY,TRBJ2-7,TRBV20-1,9
ASRSGTSGFNEQF,TRBJ2-1,TRBV6-5,13
ASSSTGLSGETQY,TRBJ2-5,TRBV5-6,13
ASSHSPDKTYEQY,TRBJ2-7,TRBV9,13
ASSQDPHGGQGYNEQF,TRBJ2-1,TRBV4-2,16
AISGLAEQETQY,TRBJ2-5,TRBV10-3,12
ASSLGQGRITEAF,TRBJ1-1,TRBV5-6,13
ASKAGSSYNSPLH,TRBJ1-6,TRBV27,13
ASSFTTGGVRYEQY,TRBJ2-7,TRBV27,14
AWSPKPSLREFQETQY,TRBJ2-5,TRBV30,16
AGRQGDYGYT,TRBJ1-2,TRBV19,10
ASSQGLAGVPFYEQY,TRBJ2-7,TRBV14,15
SAALSGGSYEQY,TRBJ2-7,TRBV29-1,12
ASSPRQETQY,TRBJ2-5,TRBV7-3,10
ASGLGVNQPQH,TRBJ1-5,TRBV12-5,11
ASSYSYRHTDTQY,TRBJ2-3,TRBV6-5,13
ASSEAGGQGEQF,TRBJ2-1,TRBV6-4,12
ASSRSGGTDTQY,TRBJ2-3,TRBV7-2,12
AISERGGPTEAF,TRBJ1-1,TRBV10-3,12
ASSLQEWWELF,TRBJ2-2,TRBV7-9,11
ASSFLQETQY,TRBJ2-5,TRBV11-2,10
ASSLNVETQY,TRBJ2-5,TRBV11-2,10
ASSTSSGAETQY,TRBJ2-5,TRBV19,12
ASSPTTEAF,TRBJ1-1,TRBV7-9,9
ASSSVRGSEQF,TRBJ2-1,TRBV6-5,11
ASVGGTDTQY,TRBJ2-3,TRBV19,10
ASRKGGTGELF,TRBJ2-2,TRBV27,11
ASSLVPGGNTGELF,TRBJ2-2,TRBV7-2,14
ASSPWLAGGEPYEQY,TRBJ2-7,TRBV18,15